Listed below are T cell receptor beta chains from one sample, sequenced in a study of shared clonotypes between healthy human individuals. The repertoire was sequenced with immunoSEQ multiplex PCR; TCRdb's copy has only in-frame clones and lacks some. This sample has approximately 470,000 clones, with about 84% found just once. The specimen sequenced was PBMCs. These receptors were obtained from a woman between 40 and 50 years old in good health. Some clones in this sample may be carry-over from other donors' samples. Each CDR3 is given with its conserved first and last residue. Fields, in order: J gene, clone size, V gene, D gene, CDR3 protein, CDR3 DNA. A D gene is named only where the DNA matches it firmly. Clone size is stated in some rows and not others, as once, few, many or a class when expanded.

J gene: TRBJ2-3
clone size: once
V gene: TRBV4-1
D gene: TRBD2
CDR3 protein: CASSQESGRRNTQYF
CDR3 DNA: TGCGCCAGCAGCCAAGAATCCGGGAGGAGGAATACGCAGTATTTT

J gene: TRBJ2-7
clone size: -
V gene: TRBV5-6
D gene: TRBD1
CDR3 protein: CASSRGTGYEQYF
CDR3 DNA: TGTGCCAGCAGCCGAGGGACAGGCTACGAGCAGTACTTC

J gene: TRBJ1-2
clone size: -
V gene: TRBV5-1
D gene: -
CDR3 protein: CASRQWAGGYGYTF
CDR3 DNA: TGCGCCAGCAGGCAGTGGGCCGGAGGCTATGGCTACACCTTC

J gene: TRBJ2-5
clone size: -
V gene: TRBV5-1
D gene: TRBD1
CDR3 protein: CASSLTGDRETQYF
CDR3 DNA: TGCGCCAGCAGCTTGACTGGGGACAGAGAGACCCAGTACTTC

J gene: TRBJ1-5
clone size: -
V gene: TRBV28
D gene: TRBD1
CDR3 protein: CASSKPGQSSNQPQHF
CDR3 DNA: TGTGCCAGCAGCAAACCGGGACAGTCTAGCAATCAGCCCCAGCATTTT

J gene: TRBJ1-5
clone size: -
V gene: TRBV12-2
D gene: -
CDR3 protein: CASRLALGRGWRQPQHF
CDR3 DNA: TGTGCAAGTCGCTTAGCGCTAGGCAGGGGATGGCGGCAGCCCCAGCATTTT

J gene: TRBJ1-1
clone size: once
V gene: TRBV5-6
D gene: -
CDR3 protein: CASSLAPTEINTEAFF
CDR3 DNA: TGTGCCAGCAGCTTGGCCCCGACAGAGATTAACACTGAAGCTTTCTTT

J gene: TRBJ2-1
clone size: -
V gene: TRBV6-4
D gene: TRBD1
CDR3 protein: CASSDSGGAYNEQFF
CDR3 DNA: TGTGCCAGCAGTGACTCAGGGGGCGCCTACAATGAGCAGTTCTTC

J gene: TRBJ2-2
clone size: -
V gene: TRBV18
D gene: -
CDR3 protein: CASTNSMGELFF
CDR3 DNA: TGTGCCAGCACTAACTCAATGGGGGAGCTGTTTTTT

J gene: TRBJ1-5
clone size: -
V gene: TRBV28
D gene: -
CDR3 protein: CASSPGGSGNQPQHF
CDR3 DNA: TGTGCCAGCAGCCCGGGGGGGTCGGGCAATCAGCCCCAGCATTTT

J gene: TRBJ1-2
clone size: few
V gene: TRBV28
D gene: TRBD1
CDR3 protein: CASSPAGQGAYGYTF
CDR3 DNA: TGTGCCAGCAGTCCTGCGGGACAGGGGGCCTATGGCTACACCTTC

J gene: TRBJ2-3
clone size: -
V gene: TRBV27
D gene: TRBD1
CDR3 protein: CASSRDRVTDTQYF
CDR3 DNA: TGTGCCAGCAGTAGGGACAGGGTCACAGATACGCAGTATTTT

J gene: TRBJ1-3
clone size: once
V gene: TRBV6-5
D gene: -
CDR3 protein: CASSYSQAPGHTIYF
CDR3 DNA: TGTGCCAGCAGTTACTCACAGGCGCCGGGGCACACCATATATTTT

J gene: TRBJ1-2
clone size: -
V gene: TRBV2
D gene: -
CDR3 protein: CASRVDRLYGYTF
CDR3 DNA: TGTGCCAGCAGGGTAGACAGACTCTATGGCTACACCTTC

J gene: TRBJ1-2
clone size: -
V gene: TRBV5-6
D gene: TRBD1
CDR3 protein: CASSIGTGDGYTF
CDR3 DNA: TGTGCCAGCAGCATTGGGACAGGGGATGGCTACACCTTC

J gene: TRBJ1-5
clone size: -
V gene: TRBV27
D gene: -
CDR3 protein: CASRRTRQYNQPQHF
CDR3 DNA: TGTGCCAGCAGAAGAACCAGACAGTACAATCAGCCCCAGCATTTT

J gene: TRBJ2-7
clone size: -
V gene: TRBV4-3
D gene: -
CDR3 protein: CASSPKHYEQYF
CDR3 DNA: TGCGCCAGCAGCCCTAAGCACTACGAGCAGTACTTC

J gene: TRBJ1-5
clone size: few
V gene: TRBV19
D gene: TRBD1
CDR3 protein: CASRVGGRPDQPQHF
CDR3 DNA: TGTGCCAGTAGAGTAGGGGGCCGTCCCGATCAGCCCCAGCATTTT

J gene: TRBJ2-7
clone size: -
V gene: TRBV28
D gene: -
CDR3 protein: CASSLWPLSYEQYF
CDR3 DNA: TGTGCCAGCAGTTTATGGCCACTCTCCTACGAGCAGTACTTC

J gene: TRBJ1-2
clone size: once
V gene: TRBV6-1
D gene: -
CDR3 protein: CASSARENRDGYTF
CDR3 DNA: TGTGCCAGCAGTGCTCGGGAAAACAGGGACGGCTACACCTTC

J gene: TRBJ2-3
clone size: -
V gene: TRBV27
D gene: TRBD2
CDR3 protein: CASSPGTSGSISDTQYF
CDR3 DNA: TGTGCCAGCAGTCCGGGGACTAGCGGGAGCATTTCAGATACGCAGTATTTT

J gene: TRBJ2-3
clone size: -
V gene: TRBV27
D gene: -
CDR3 protein: CASSLVVGNTQYF
CDR3 DNA: TGTGCCAGCAGTTTAGTGGTGGGAAATACGCAGTATTTT

J gene: TRBJ1-5
clone size: -
V gene: TRBV11-2
D gene: -
CDR3 protein: CASSLDADQPQHF
CDR3 DNA: TGTGCCAGCAGCTTAGACGCCGATCAGCCCCAGCATTTT

J gene: TRBJ2-7
clone size: -
V gene: TRBV11-2
D gene: TRBD1
CDR3 protein: CASRPPGTGDYEQYF
CDR3 DNA: TGTGCCAGCAGACCACCCGGGACAGGGGACTACGAGCAGTACTTC

J gene: TRBJ2-7
clone size: -
V gene: TRBV9
D gene: -
CDR3 protein: CASSVSGSRGEEQYF
CDR3 DNA: TGTGCCAGCAGCGTTAGCGGCAGTCGAGGTGAGGAGCAGTACTTC

J gene: TRBJ2-6
clone size: -
V gene: TRBV5-6
D gene: -
CDR3 protein: CASFYANVLTF
CDR3 DNA: TGTGCCAGTTTTTATGCCAACGTCCTGACTTTC

J gene: TRBJ2-3
clone size: -
V gene: TRBV7-2
D gene: TRBD2
CDR3 protein: CASSAQTSGRAQYF
CDR3 DNA: TGTGCCAGCAGCGCCCAGACTAGCGGGAGAGCGCAGTATTTT

J gene: TRBJ2-5
clone size: -
V gene: TRBV7-6
D gene: -
CDR3 protein: CASSNGRNQETQYF
CDR3 DNA: TGTGCCAGCAGCAACGGACGGAACCAAGAGACCCAGTACTTC

J gene: TRBJ2-1
clone size: -
V gene: TRBV5-1
D gene: TRBD2
CDR3 protein: CASSFSSGSLYNEQFF
CDR3 DNA: TGCGCCAGCAGCTTTAGTAGCGGGAGTCTGTACAATGAGCAGTTCTTC

J gene: TRBJ1-1
clone size: -
V gene: TRBV5-4
D gene: -
CDR3 protein: CASSLGVMNTEAFF
CDR3 DNA: TGTGCCAGCAGCTTGGGCGTGATGAACACTGAAGCTTTCTTT

J gene: TRBJ2-7
clone size: many
V gene: TRBV5-1
D gene: TRBD1
CDR3 protein: CASSLTGGLDEQYF
CDR3 DNA: TGCGCCAGCAGCTTGACAGGGGGGCTGGACGAGCAGTACTTC

J gene: TRBJ1-2
clone size: -
V gene: TRBV6-5
D gene: -
CDR3 protein: CASSLGRRYGYTF
CDR3 DNA: TGTGCCAGCAGTTTGGGACGGCGCTATGGCTACACCTTC

J gene: TRBJ2-5
clone size: -
V gene: TRBV5-1
D gene: -
CDR3 protein: CASSSAGFQETQYF
CDR3 DNA: TGCGCCAGCAGCTCCGCAGGGTTTCAAGAGACCCAGTACTTC

J gene: TRBJ2-1
clone size: -
V gene: TRBV23-1
D gene: -
CDR3 protein: CASSHGVGIGDEQFF
CDR3 DNA: TGCGCCAGCAGTCACGGGGTTGGTATCGGCGATGAGCAGTTCTTC

J gene: TRBJ2-7
clone size: -
V gene: TRBV28
D gene: -
CDR3 protein: CASRSDYEQYF
CDR3 DNA: TGTGCCAGCAGGTCAGACTACGAGCAGTACTTC

J gene: TRBJ2-3
clone size: -
V gene: TRBV28
D gene: -
CDR3 protein: CASSLRARGGTDTQYF
CDR3 DNA: TGTGCCAGCAGTTTAAGGGCTAGGGGGGGCACAGATACGCAGTATTTT

J gene: TRBJ2-7
clone size: -
V gene: TRBV4-1
D gene: -
CDR3 protein: CASSQDLNRAYEQYF
CDR3 DNA: TGCGCCAGCAGCCAAGATCTGAACAGGGCCTACGAGCAGTACTTC

J gene: TRBJ1-5
clone size: -
V gene: TRBV5-1
D gene: -
CDR3 protein: CASSLGAGGPDQPQHF
CDR3 DNA: TGCGCCAGCAGCTTGGGGGCCGGCGGGCCCGATCAGCCCCAGCATTTT

J gene: TRBJ2-1
clone size: -
V gene: TRBV4-2
D gene: TRBD2
CDR3 protein: CASSQDLTSGSIEQFF
CDR3 DNA: TGTGCCAGCAGCCAAGATCTGACTAGCGGGAGTATTGAGCAGTTCTTC

J gene: TRBJ2-5
clone size: -
V gene: TRBV6-5
D gene: TRBD1
CDR3 protein: CASNRGAKETQYF
CDR3 DNA: TGTGCCAGCAACAGGGGAGCGAAAGAGACCCAGTACTTC

J gene: TRBJ2-7
clone size: -
V gene: TRBV29-1
D gene: -
CDR3 protein: CSVGRVTTSEQYF
CDR3 DNA: TGCAGCGTTGGCAGGGTAACTACGAGCGAGCAGTACTTC

J gene: TRBJ2-5
clone size: -
V gene: TRBV29-1
D gene: -
CDR3 protein: CSVAEGARETQYF
CDR3 DNA: TGTAGCGTCGCCGAGGGAGCAAGGGAGACCCAGTACTTC

J gene: TRBJ2-2
clone size: -
V gene: TRBV19
D gene: -
CDR3 protein: CASSPGVGELFF
CDR3 DNA: TGTGCCAGTAGCCCAGGGGTCGGGGAGCTGTTTTTT

J gene: TRBJ1-1
clone size: -
V gene: TRBV29-1
D gene: -
CDR3 protein: CSVEPRPRVEAFF
CDR3 DNA: TGCAGCGTTGAACCAAGACCTAGGGTAGAAGCTTTCTTT

J gene: TRBJ1-5
clone size: -
V gene: TRBV2
D gene: -
CDR3 protein: CASSEGTVFQPQHF
CDR3 DNA: TGTGCCAGCAGTGAAGGGACAGTGTTTCAGCCCCAGCATTTT

J gene: TRBJ1-3
clone size: many
V gene: TRBV6-1
D gene: -
CDR3 protein: CASGGRNSGNTIYF
CDR3 DNA: TGTGCCAGCGGCGGCAGGAACTCTGGAAACACCATATATTTT

J gene: TRBJ1-1
clone size: few
V gene: TRBV19
D gene: -
CDR3 protein: CASKEARGEAFF
CDR3 DNA: TGTGCCAGTAAAGAGGCCCGCGGAGAAGCTTTCTTT